These T cell receptor beta chains were read from a single sample in a study of blood T cells in healthy people across ages. TCRdb independently ran MiXCR on the 5' RACE reads; one entry per CDR3 protein. The sample records over 1,200,000 distinct CDR3 sequences, almost 60% being singletons. Input material: blood. The receptors shown here come from a man aged 18 to 29 in good health. The CDR3 runs from the conserved cysteine through the conserved F or W. The order of the fields is D gene, clone size, V gene, J gene, CDR3 protein, CDR3 DNA. The D gene is left open where the match is weak. Size values are once, few and many counts, or a class for expanded clones, and some rows have none.

TRBD1,once,TRBV19,TRBJ1-5,CASWDRDGNQPQHF,TGTGCCAGTTGGGACAGGGATGGCAATCAGCCCCAGCATTTT
TRBD1,.,TRBV10-3,TRBJ2-7,CAISFPRGQDLSYEQYF,TGTGCCATCAGTTTCCCACGGGGACAGGACCTCTCCTACGAGCAGTACTTC
TRBD1,.,TRBV6-4,TRBJ1-2,CASSERWQGDGYTF,TGTGCCAGCAGTGAGCGATGGCAGGGGGATGGCTACACCTTC
TRBD2,.,TRBV2,TRBJ2-1,CASRQLATSYNEQFF,TGTGCCAGCAGGCAACTAGCGACATCCTACAATGAGCAGTTCTTC
TRBD2,.,TRBV2,TRBJ2-3,CASSEGTSRVQDTQYF,TGTGCCAGCAGTGAAGGGACTAGCAGGGTTCAGGATACGCAGTATTTT
.,.,TRBV12-3/TRBV12-4,TRBJ1-6,CASSPRGNNSPLHF,TGTGCCAGCAGTCCCCGGGGAAATAATTCACCCCTCCACTTT
.,.,TRBV11-2,TRBJ2-3,CASNHWGGTDTQYF,TGTGCCAGCAACCACTGGGGGGGCACAGATACGCAGTATTTT
.,.,TRBV29-1,TRBJ2-7,CSGQLDYEQYF,TGCAGCGGTCAGCTGGACTACGAGCAGTACTTC
.,.,TRBV5-1,TRBJ1-2,CASSVGDVYGYTF,TGCGCCAGCAGCGTGGGGGACGTCTATGGCTACACCTTC
.,.,TRBV20-1,TRBJ1-6,CSASVGYNSPLHF,TGCAGTGCTAGTGTGGGCTATAATTCACCCCTCCACTTT
TRBD2,few,TRBV6-2/TRBV6-3,TRBJ2-7,CASSKSSGESYEQYF,TGTGCCAGCAGTAAAAGTAGCGGGGAGTCCTACGAGCAGTACTTC
.,.,TRBV30,TRBJ2-1,CAGSHTNEQFF,TGTGCCGGGAGCCACACCAATGAGCAGTTCTTC
TRBD1,few,TRBV5-1,TRBJ2-7,CASSNRDSAYEQYF,TGCGCCAGCAGCAACCGGGACAGCGCCTACGAGCAGTACTTC
.,.,TRBV5-1,TRBJ2-4,CASSLATSLSDIQYF,TGCGCCAGCAGCTTGGCGACTAGTTTATCCGACATTCAGTACTTC
.,few,TRBV29-1,TRBJ2-1,CSVERQNFYNEQFF,TGCAGCGTTGAGCGACAGAATTTCTACAATGAGCAGTTCTTC
.,.,TRBV20-1,TRBJ1-5,CSAAFQGGNQPQHF,TGCAGTGCAGCCTTTCAGGGAGGCAATCAGCCCCAGCATTTT
TRBD2,.,TRBV12-3/TRBV12-4,TRBJ2-1,CASSLTGGRTDEQFF,TGTGCCAGCAGTTTAACGGGAGGGCGTACCGATGAGCAGTTCTTC
.,.,TRBV12-5,TRBJ2-3,CASGLNPGPRTDTQYF,TGTGCTAGTGGTTTGAATCCAGGGCCTCGCACAGATACGCAGTATTTT
TRBD1,.,TRBV6-1,TRBJ1-1,CASSDTTGRTEAFF,TGTGCCAGCAGTGATACGACAGGGCGCACTGAAGCTTTCTTT
.,.,TRBV9,TRBJ1-2,CASSSWPGDFGIDGYTF,TGTGCCAGCAGCTCATGGCCAGGGGATTTCGGGATTGATGGCTACACCTTC
TRBD1,.,TRBV6-6,TRBJ2-7,CASSYSHRGHDEQYF,TGTGCCAGCAGTTACTCGCACAGGGGGCACGACGAGCAGTACTTC
.,many,TRBV20-1,TRBJ2-1,CSARGPSGSSYNEQFF,TGCAGTGCTAGAGGTCCGAGCGGAAGCTCCTACAATGAGCAGTTCTTC
.,.,TRBV7-9,TRBJ1-6,CASSLETNNSPLHF,TGTGCCAGCAGCTTAGAAACGAATAATTCACCCCTCCACTTT
.,few,TRBV12-3/TRBV12-4,TRBJ1-2,CASSFRGLLSYGYTF,TGTGCCAGCAGTTTCAGAGGGCTCCTATCCTATGGCTACACCTTC
TRBD2,.,TRBV24-1,TRBJ2-3,CATSDRREGTDTQYF,TGTGCCACCAGTGATAGGCGGGAGGGGACAGATACGCAGTATTTT
TRBD2,.,TRBV20-1,TRBJ2-3,CSFRAGEADTQYF,TGCAGTTTTAGAGCGGGAGAGGCAGATACGCAGTATTTT
.,.,TRBV6-1,TRBJ1-5,CASTGTATQPQHF,TGTGCCAGCACTGGGACCGCAACTCAGCCCCAGCATTTT